Included here is one T cell receptor beta chain sequence, with context. At one end, the junction sequence differs from germline, possibly due to a read error. These data are taken from a study of blood T cell repertoires in COVID-19. Study overall: From the United States, Italy and Spain came samples of acute and convalescent COVID-19.

Looked up from germline, CDR1 is SSHAT and CDR2 is FNYEAQ (reference sequence). This CDR3 has 15 amino acids. Using immunoSEQ multiplex PCR, the repertoire was profiled, and TCRdb retains in-frame clones only, with some absent. This sample has some 120,000 clones, with roughly 85% found just once. The TCR originated in a woman aged 80 or over with COVID-19, enrolled during active disease. The chain combines TRBV7-7 with TRBJ2-5, with TRBD1 identical over 9 bases. The sample taken for sequencing was peripheral blood. The CDR3, as DNA: TGTGCTAGCAGCTTTGGGACAGGGAGACAAGAGACCCAGTACTTC. Translated, it gives CASSFGTGRQETQYF.